The 5 T cell receptor beta chains given below trace back to one sample, sequenced in a study of cytomegalovirus exposure and HLA in healthy donors. Primers for the PCR totalled 60 Vbeta and 13 Jbeta. Here immunoSEQ multiplex PCR was the method, and the copy in TCRdb shows in-frame clones only, minus some. The sample yields roughly 120,000 clones, approximately 60% seen once. Specimen: PBMCs. Receptors originate from a woman under 40 in good health and CMV-seronegative.

The chain carries TRBV7-9 and TRBJ2-5; 10 nucleotides align to TRBD2. The CDR3 length is 17 residues. The junction had 8 bases not matched to a gene; V was cut back by 1 base and J by 3 bases. Germline V gives CDR1 SEHNR, CDR2 FQNEAQ (reference sequence). As DNA, the CDR3 is TGTGCCAGCAGCTTAGGTGCTAGCGGGGGTTTTAAAGAGACCCAGTACTTC. Amino acid sequence: CASSLGASGGFKETQYF.

V usage is TRBV6-1 and J usage is TRBJ1-1, with D perhaps TRBD1 (6 bases). The CDR3 has 15 residues. The germline gives CDR1 MNHNS, CDR2 SASEGT. V lost 6 bases to trimming and J lost 6 bases, with 20 bases between them. CDR3 amino acids: CASSEGVRLESEAFF. CDR3 in DNA: TGTGCCAGCAGCGAGGGGGTTCGATTAGAATCTGAAGCTTTCTTT.

This chain uses TRBV5-1 with TRBJ2-5; D is ambiguous. Looked up from germline, CDR1 is SGHRS and CDR2 is YFSETQ. This CDR3 spans 14 amino acids. V was trimmed by 0 bases and J by 4 bases, leaving 10 bases between them. The CDR3 DNA reads as TGCGCCAGCAGCTTGGAGGTGGGCTCAGAGACCCAGTACTTC. As protein: CASSLEVGSETQYF.

This clone was seen more than once but under ten times. This chain uses TRBV5-1 with TRBJ2-7; tentatively, D is TRBD1 (6 bases). CDR1 and CDR2 from the germline V gene are SGHRS and YFSETQ. The ends were cut back, 2 bases at V and 0 bases at J, with 15 bases in the middle. The CDR3 length is 16 residues. CDR3 bases: TGCGCCAGCAGCTTTACCGGACAGCTGAGCTCCTACGAGCAGTACTTC. Translation gives CASSFTGQLSSYEQYF. Full variable domain (remainder filled in from reference TRBV5-1 and TRBJ2-7): KAGVTQTPRYLIKTRGQQVTLSCSPISGHRSVSWYQQTPGQGLQFLFEYFSETQRNKGNFPGRFSGRQFSNSRSEMNVSTLELGDSALYLCASSFTGQLSSYEQYFGPGTRLTVT.

J is TRBJ2-1 and V is TRBV30, with D tentatively TRBD2 (5 bases). The CDR3 spans 15 residues. Trimming took off 0 bases at V and 4 bases at J, with 13 bases between the two ends. Germline CDR1 and CDR2: GTSNPN and SVGIG (reference sequence). The CDR3, as DNA: TGTGCCTGGAGTGTACGAGGGAGTAAGTACAATGAGCAGTTCTTC. It translates to CAWSVRGSKYNEQFF.